This T cell receptor (beta chain) originates from a study of T cell clusters in autoimmune cytopenias. Study-wide context: A median of approximately 50,000 TRB reads per sample yielded a median about 2,500 distinct clonotypes. General study points: Physiological T cell clusters of healthy donors were apparently absent in primary autoimmune cytopenia patients. Healthy donors had about 3-fold more exclusive TRB clusters than active autoimmune hepatitis patients.

TRB rearrangements were amplified by touch-down multiplex PCR with mixed TRB-A/B primers. TCRdb reprocessed the multiplex PCR reads and stores each CDR3 protein as one record, lacking DNA. The listing records 2,000 to 2,500 distinct CDR3 sequences. About this clonotype itself: Its antigen is unidentified.

TRB amplification used approximately 250 ng of peripheral blood genomic DNA. Germline lookup yields CDR1 SEHNR and CDR2 FQNEAQ (reference sequence). The CDR3 has 14 amino acids. Sequencing was carried out using peripheral blood. The clonotype was recovered from a human donor with an autoimmune cytopenia or autoimmune hepatitis (not recorded which). The rearrangement uses TRBV7-9 and TRBJ2-1; there is no DNA to check the TCRdb D call of TRBD1. CDR3 sequence: CASSPAPRMDEQFF.